This section outlines one TCR beta chain sequence together with its context. This record comes from a study of control samples from healthy donors and cancer patients. The CDR3 runs 11 residues. J gave up 2 bases and V 10 bases, and 0 bases lay outside the gene matches. Looked up from germline, CDR1 is SGHVS and CDR2 is FQNEAQ. Some clones are missing from TCRdb's copy, which holds only in-frame ones; the method was immunoSEQ multiplex PCR. The top ten hold roughly 15% of the sample, which has tens of thousands of clones, around 84% seen once. This TCR derives from a man aged 50 or older in good health. The chain couples TRBV7-8 to TRBJ2-5; TRBD2 matches at 8 bases. The sample comprised blood. CDR3 residues: CATSGQETQYF. DNA for the CDR3: TGTGCCACTAGCGGGCAAGAGACCCAGTACTTC.